The rows below give T cell receptor beta chains drawn from one sample of a study of cytomegalovirus exposure and HLA in healthy donors. Clones were read by immunoSEQ multiplex PCR, and TCRdb kept only the in-frame ones, dropping some. Counted here are about 62,000 clones, 70% to 90% occurring once; the ten biggest clones make up about 1.5%. Sequencing was carried out using PBMCs. Receptor source: a man aged 18 to 29 in good health and CMV-seronegative. CDR3s include the opening cysteine and the closing phenylalanine or tryptophan. D genes are given only for firm matches. Clone size is not always given. Where it is, it says once, few, many or a class for expanded clones.

v_gene	d_gene	abundance	j_gene	CDR3nt	CDR3aa
TRBV6-1	.	.	TRBJ1-2	TGTGCCAGCAGGCCTCTAGGCAGGGAGGCCGATGGCTACACCTTC	CASRPLGREADGYTF
TRBV10-1	TRBD1	.	TRBJ2-1	TGCGCCAGCAGTGGGGGACAGGGGGTTTACAATGAGCAGTTCTTC	CASSGGQGVYNEQFF
TRBV11-2	.	.	TRBJ1-1	TGTGCCAGCAGCTTTGGGTGGGCTGCCGCTGAAGCTTTCTTT	CASSFGWAAAEAFF
TRBV9	.	.	TRBJ2-1	TGTGCCAGCAGCTTCACCGGGACTCACAATGAGCAGTTCTTC	CASSFTGTHNEQFF
TRBV25-1	TRBD1	.	TRBJ1-1	TGTGCCAGCAGTGGCCCCGGACAGGGTTCGGCTGAAGCTTTCTTT	CASSGPGQGSAEAFF
TRBV20-1	.	.	TRBJ2-5	TGCAGTGCTAGTGGGGGGGAGACCCAGTACTTC	CSASGGETQYF
TRBV5-1	.	once	TRBJ1-2	TGCGCCAGCAGCTTGGCCGCGGGAGTCAACTATGGCTACACCTTC	CASSLAAGVNYGYTF
TRBV11-3	TRBD1	.	TRBJ2-5	TGTGCCAGCAGCTTGTCACAGGGGGCAGAGACCCAGTACTTC	CASSLSQGAETQYF
TRBV7-9	TRBD1	.	TRBJ1-4	TGTGCCAGCAGCCAGGAGCAGGGGGCTGAAAAACTGTTTTTT	CASSQEQGAEKLFF
TRBV6-5	.	.	TRBJ2-7	TGTGCCACGGGGGATGGGTTTCTCGAGCAGTACTTC	CATGDGFLEQYF
TRBV10-2	.	.	TRBJ1-5	TGCGCCAGCAGCTCCGGGACTATTGAGGCTCAGCCCCAGCATTTT	CASSSGTIEAQPQHF
TRBV5-4	.	.	TRBJ1-2	TGTGCCAGCACTCTGGGGGCAGCCAACTATGGCTACACCTTC	CASTLGAANYGYTF
TRBV7-8	.	.	TRBJ2-3	TGTGCCAGCAGCTCTTCTACAGATACGCAGTATTTT	CASSSSTDTQYF
TRBV7-2	.	.	TRBJ1-5	TGTGCCAGCAGCCAAGGACAGTATAGCAATCAGCCCCAGCATTTT	CASSQGQYSNQPQHF
TRBV4-1	.	.	TRBJ2-2	TGCGCCAGCAGCCAAGAATTCAGGTACACCGGGGAGCTGTTTTTT	CASSQEFRYTGELFF
TRBV10-2	.	.	TRBJ2-2	TGCGCCAGCAGTGATAGTCGGTGGACCGGGGAGCTGTTTTTT	CASSDSRWTGELFF
TRBV6-1	.	.	TRBJ2-1	TGTGCCAGCAGTGACCTACTCCGAGACTCCTACAATGAGCAGTTCTTC	CASSDLLRDSYNEQFF
TRBV7-9	TRBD1	few	TRBJ1-4	TGTGCCAGCAGCTTAAAACAGGGGACTAATGAAAAACTGTTTTTT	CASSLKQGTNEKLFF
TRBV4-2	TRBD1	.	TRBJ2-2	TGTGCCAGCAGCCGACCGACAGGGGAAAGCGGTTGGACCGGGGAGCTGTTTTTT	CASSRPTGESGWTGELFF
TRBV28	TRBD1	.	TRBJ1-5	TGTGCCAGCAGACGACAGGGAGGCAATCAGCCCCAGCATTTT	CASRRQGGNQPQHF
TRBV2	TRBD1	.	TRBJ1-2	TGTGCCAGCAGCGGACAGGCCCTCGTAGATGGCACCTTC	CASSGQALVDGTF
TRBV7-9	.	.	TRBJ1-1	TGTGCCAGCAGCCCGGGAACCACCCTGACTGAAGCTTTCTTT	CASSPGTTLTEAFF
TRBV4-1	TRBD1	.	TRBJ1-5	TGCGCCAGCAGCCAAGACCCCACGACAGGGCTGCGGCAGCCCCAGCATTTT	CASSQDPTTGLRQPQHF
TRBV29-1	.	.	TRBJ2-7	TGCAGCGTTGGCAGACAGGTCGGGTCCTACGAGCAGTACTTC	CSVGRQVGSYEQYF
TRBV6-5	TRBD1	once	TRBJ1-6	TGTGCCAGCAGTTACGGACAGGGCCTTTCACCCCTCCACTTT	CASSYGQGLSPLHF
TRBV30	TRBD1	.	TRBJ1-3	TGTGCCTGGATTCACCGGGACAGGGGTTCTGGAAACACCATATATTTT	CAWIHRDRGSGNTIYF
TRBV6-1	.	.	TRBJ1-3	TGTGCCAGCAAGGGGTCGAGCTCTGGAAACACCATATATTTT	CASKGSSSGNTIYF
TRBV6-4	.	.	TRBJ1-6	TGTGCCAGCAGCATGGGGACATATAATTCACCCCTCCACTTT	CASSMGTYNSPLHF
TRBV9	TRBD2	.	TRBJ2-3	TGTGCCAGCAGCGTAGGGACTAGCGGGGGGGATACGCAGTATTTT	CASSVGTSGGDTQYF
TRBV18	.	.	TRBJ1-1	TGTGCCAGCTCACCAGGGAGGTTGAACACTGAAGCTTTCTTT	CASSPGRLNTEAFF
TRBV27	.	.	TRBJ1-2	TGTGCCAGCAGGTCGGCGCTAGAGGATGGCTACACCTTC	CASRSALEDGYTF
TRBV29-1	.	.	TRBJ1-2	TGCAGCGTCGAGGAGGACTATGGCTACACCTTC	CSVEEDYGYTF
TRBV29-1	TRBD1	once	TRBJ1-4	TGCAGCGTTGAAGAGGGGACAGGGAAAAAACTGTTTTTT	CSVEEGTGKKLFF
TRBV6-1	.	.	TRBJ1-4	TGTGCCAGCACCGAAAACCAGGGGTGGGAAAAACTGTTTTTT	CASTENQGWEKLFF
TRBV29-1	.	.	TRBJ2-7	TGCAGCGTGTCCCCTGCAGGTTCCTACGAGCAGTACTTC	CSVSPAGSYEQYF
TRBV19	TRBD1	.	TRBJ1-1	TGTGCCAGTATAAATACAGGGGGTATCAACACTGAAGCTTTCTTT	CASINTGGINTEAFF
TRBV25-1	.	.	TRBJ1-1	TGTGCCAGCAGTGAAGAGGGGGTTGCTGAAGCTTTCTTT	CASSEEGVAEAFF
TRBV13	.	.	TRBJ1-1	TGTGCCAGCAGCTTAGGCCCACAGGGTAACCCTGAAGCTTTCTTT	CASSLGPQGNPEAFF
TRBV6-1	.	once	TRBJ2-1	TGTGCCAGCAGTGAAGCGGGGGGGCCTGTAGAGCAGTTCTTC	CASSEAGGPVEQFF
TRBV6-5	.	.	TRBJ1-1	TGTGCCAGCAGTTACTCGCGGGGGAGCACTGAAGCTTTCTTT	CASSYSRGSTEAFF
TRBV29-1	.	.	TRBJ1-2	TGCAGCGTTAGTGGTAGCTATGGCTACACCTTC	CSVSGSYGYTF
TRBV11-2	.	.	TRBJ2-1	TGTGCCAGCAGGGGGACTGGCGATGAGCAGTTCTTC	CASRGTGDEQFF
TRBV6-1	TRBD1	.	TRBJ1-5	TGTGCCAGCAGGGATGGACAGGGGGCTCGTCAGCCCCAGCATTTT	CASRDGQGARQPQHF
TRBV18	.	.	TRBJ1-2	TGTGCCAGCTCACCGGGCGGGTCGGTTGGCTACACCTTC	CASSPGGSVGYTF
TRBV29-1	.	.	TRBJ1-2	TGCAGCGTCCGCGGACTGACTAGACCCTATGGCTACACCTTC	CSVRGLTRPYGYTF
TRBV6-1	TRBD2	.	TRBJ2-7	TGTGCCAGCAGTGAAGCCGGGGGGACCTACGAGCAGTACTTC	CASSEAGGTYEQYF
TRBV30	.	.	TRBJ1-1	TGTGCCTGGAGTTATAGCGGGGTTTCCACTGAAGCTTTCTTT	CAWSYSGVSTEAFF
TRBV28	TRBD1	.	TRBJ1-4	TGTGCCAGCAGTCTCCCGGGACAGGGGGTGGATAATGAAAAACTGTTTTTT	CASSLPGQGVDNEKLFF
TRBV15	.	.	TRBJ2-1	TGTGCCACCAGCAGAGGGGGGGGGCTGTATGAGCAGTTCTTC	CATSRGGGLYEQFF
TRBV14	.	.	TRBJ1-1	TGTGCCAGCAGCCGCGGTGGAGGGTGGGGAACTGAAGCTTTCTTT	CASSRGGGWGTEAFF
TRBV6-6	.	few	TRBJ1-1	TGTGCCAGCAGAACAGGGAACACTGAAGCTTTCTTT	CASRTGNTEAFF